These 10 T cell receptor beta chains were sequenced from one sample in a study of identical twins' blood T cells. TCRdb analysed the 5' RACE reads with MiXCR anew, one entry per CDR3 protein. The repertoire includes hundreds of thousands of distinct CDR3 sequences, roughly 28% of them detected once, and about 6.1% sits in the top ten. Sequenced sample: PBMCs. These receptors were obtained from a woman between 18 and 50 years old in good health.

This clonotype came up a few times. CDR3 loop: CSVEDRVREVDGYTF. CDR3 nucleotide sequence: TGCAGCGTTGAAGATCGAGTCAGGGAGGTAGATGGCTACACCTTC. The rearrangement uses TRBV29-1 and TRBJ1-2; TRBD1 is a possible D gene (5 bases). Germline V lookup: CDR1 SQVTM, CDR2 ANQGSEA. CDR3 length equals 15 residues. Trimming pared 0 bases from V and 6 bases from J, leaving 17 bases between.

This clonotype was counted between two and nine times. The CDR3 nucleotides read TGTGCCAGCTCAAAACGGGACGAGCAGTACTTC. Translating it yields CASSKRDEQYF. The chain couples TRBV18 to TRBJ2-7; D remains unclear. This CDR3 has 11 amino acids. From germline, CDR1 is KGHSH and CDR2 LQKENI. The V gene lost 5 bases and the J gene lost 5 bases, with 7 bases spanning the gap. Variable domain in full (rest from reference TRBV18 and TRBJ2-7): NAGVMQNPRHLVRRRGQEARLRCSPMKGHSHVYWYRQLPEEGLKFMVYLQKENIIDESGMPKERFSAEFPKEGPSILRIQQVVRGDSAAYFCASSKRDEQYFGPGTRLTVT.

This clonotype came up many times. J is TRBJ1-5 and V is TRBV19; D ambiguous. Germline V gives CDR1 LNHDA, CDR2 SQIVND (reference sequence). The CDR3 has 13 residues. Trimming removed 9 bases at V and 0 bases at J, with 9 bases between. The CDR3 DNA follows: TGTGCCAGCCGACATTATAGCAATCAGCCCCAGCATTTT. Translated, it gives CASRHYSNQPQHF.

The V call is TRBV29-1, the J call TRBJ1-4; tentatively, D is TRBD1 (6 bases). The CDR3 extends over 11 amino acids. V was trimmed by 7 bases and J by 7 bases, leaving 10 bases between them. Germline V gene lookup returns CDR1 SQVTM and CDR2 ANQGSEA. CDR3 sequence reads: CSAKGGEKLFF. DNA for the CDR3: TGCAGCGCCAAAGGGGGTGAAAAACTGTTTTTT. Full variable domain (rest looked up from reference TRBV29-1 and TRBJ1-4): SAVISQKPSRDICQRGTSLTIQCQVDSQVTMMFWYRQQPGQSLTLIATANQGSEATYESGFVIDKFPISRPNLTFSTLTVSNMSPEDSSIYLCSAKGGEKLFFGSGTQLSVL.

The genes are TRBV7-2 and TRBJ1-5; D not resolved. V dropped 8 bases and J dropped 0 bases, with 8 bases sitting between them. This CDR3 has 13 amino acids. CDR1 is SGHTA and CDR2 is FQGNSA in the germline V gene. The CDR3 nucleotides read TGTGCCAGCGGCTGGGTTAGCAATCAGCCCCAGCATTTT. This gives the protein CASGWVSNQPQHF. Together with reference TRBV7-2 and TRBJ1-5, the CDR3 gives the full variable domain: GAGVSQSPSNKVTEKGKDVELRCDPISGHTALYWYRQSLGQGLEFLIYFQGNSAPDKSGLPSDRFSAERTGGSVSTLTIQRTQQEDSAVYLCASGWVSNQPQHFGDGTRLSIL.

A note on this clonotype: A junction boundary mismatches the germline segment, possibly from a read error. The CDR3 loop is CTINAGDYGYTF. CDR3 nucleotide sequence: TGTACCATCAACGCAGGGGACTATGGCTACACCTTC. The chain has TRBV10-3 and TRBJ1-2; maybe TRBD1 (6 bases). The CDR3 sequence is 12 residues long. Germline V lookup: CDR1 ENHRY, CDR2 SYGVKD.

This chain joins TRBV9 and TRBJ2-1; perhaps TRBD2 as D (6 bases). CDR3 size: 15 residues. Germline CDR1 SGDLS, CDR2 YYNGEE. Trimming took off 0 bases at V and 6 bases at J, with 13 bases between the two ends. CDR3 sequence (DNA): TGTGCCAGCAGCGTAGGGGACTCGCTCCTCAATGAGCAGTTCTTC. Its translation: CASSVGDSLLNEQFF.

The genes are TRBV6-6 and TRBJ1-1; D is perhaps TRBD1 (5 bases). The CDR3 spans 14 residues. V was shortened by 6 bases and J by 2 bases, with 13 bases between the two germline ends. The germline V gene encodes CDR1 MNHNY and CDR2 SVGAGI (reference sequence). The CDR3 DNA follows: TGTGCCAGCAGGACATCAGACAGTAACACTGAAGCTTTCTTT. As protein: CASRTSDSNTEAFF.

J is TRBJ1-3 and V is TRBV29-1, with D possibly being TRBD1 (6 bases). This CDR3 spans 14 amino acids. Germline V lookup: CDR1 SQVTM, CDR2 ANQGSEA. Between the trimmed V and J ends, which lost 6 bases and 2 bases, there was a span of 14 bases. The DNA of the CDR3 is TGCAGCGTGGAGAAGGGGGATACTGGAAACACCATATATTTT. Translated: CSVEKGDTGNTIYF. Drawing the rest from reference TRBV29-1 and TRBJ1-3, the complete variable domain is SAVISQKPSRDICQRGTSLTIQCQVDSQVTMMFWYRQQPGQSLTLIATANQGSEATYESGFVIDKFPISRPNLTFSTLTVSNMSPEDSSIYLCSVEKGDTGNTIYFGEGSWLTVV.

V and J are TRBV10-3 and TRBJ1-1; D is undetermined. CDR3 length: 13 residues. V lost 6 bases and J lost 3, with 11 bases in between. CDR1 and CDR2 from the germline V gene are ENHRY and SYGVKD. CDR3 in amino acids: CAIRSSGDTEAFF. The CDR3 DNA sequence: TGTGCCATCAGGTCAAGTGGGGACACTGAAGCTTTCTTT.